Sequencing of this T cell receptor (beta chain) was carried out in a study of T cells expressing NK-cell markers. Study-level information: The TCR beta repertoires were obtained from sorted CD3+CD56+NKG2C+, CD3+CD56+NKG2C- and CD3+CD56-NKG2C+ T cells. HCMV seropositivity characterized most of the eight sequenced donors, and seronegativity one.

General study results and limits: In 6 or 7 donors, dominant NKG2C+ clonotypes were about 1.0-8% of CD8+ T cells.

To note about this clonotype: Antigen specificity is unknown.

TCR beta cDNA was generated via 5'RACE template switching incorporating UMIs. TCRdb reprocessed the 5' RACE reads, keeping one entry per CDR3 protein, no DNA. Its listing shows about 260,000 distinct CDR3 sequences. The CDR3 spans 15 residues. CDR1 ENHRY and CDR2 SYGVKD come from the germline V gene. The material sequenced was blood T cells: a sorted CD56 or NKG2C T cell subset, CD4+ or CD8+ T cells, or bulk PBMC T cells (not recorded which). The V and J genes are TRBV10-3 and TRBJ2-1; TCRdb proposes TRBD2, but this gene call is untestable without DNA. This TCR was recovered from a man between 18 and 35 years old in good health. CDR3 in amino acids: CATAGEGLDSNEQFF.